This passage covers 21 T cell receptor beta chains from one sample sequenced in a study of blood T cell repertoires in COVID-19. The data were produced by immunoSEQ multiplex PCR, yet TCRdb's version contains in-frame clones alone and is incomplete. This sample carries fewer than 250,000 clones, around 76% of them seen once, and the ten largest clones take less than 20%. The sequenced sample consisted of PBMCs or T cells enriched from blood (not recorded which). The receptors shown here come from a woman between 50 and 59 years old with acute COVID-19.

The CDR3 loop reads CASGRQGTEAFF. CDR3 DNA sequence: TGTGCCAGTGGCCGTCAGGGGACTGAAGCTTTCTTT. The gene calls are TRBV7-9 and TRBJ1-1, with D possibly being TRBD1 (6 bases). The CDR3 covers 12 residues. Germline V gene data show CDR1 as SEHNR and CDR2 as FQNEAQ (reference sequence). V gave up 9 bases and J gave up 5 bases, with 13 bases separating them.

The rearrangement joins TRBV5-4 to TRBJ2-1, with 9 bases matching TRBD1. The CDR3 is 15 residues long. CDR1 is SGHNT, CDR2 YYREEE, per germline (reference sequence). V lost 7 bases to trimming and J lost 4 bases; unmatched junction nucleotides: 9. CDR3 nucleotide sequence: TGTGCCAGCGCATTCCAGGGACAGGGTTACAATGAGCAGTTCTTC. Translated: CASAFQGQGYNEQFF.

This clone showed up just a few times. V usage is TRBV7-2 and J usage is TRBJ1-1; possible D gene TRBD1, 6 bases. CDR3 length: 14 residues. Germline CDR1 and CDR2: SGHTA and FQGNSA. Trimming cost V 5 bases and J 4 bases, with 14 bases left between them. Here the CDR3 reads CASSRSPGVTEAFF. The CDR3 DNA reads TGTGCCAGCAGCCGGAGCCCAGGGGTCACTGAAGCTTTCTTT. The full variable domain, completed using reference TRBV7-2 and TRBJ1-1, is GAGVSQSPSNKVTEKGKDVELRCDPISGHTALYWYRQSLGQGLEFLIYFQGNSAPDKSGLPSDRFSAERTGGSVSTLTIQRTQQEDSAVYLCASSRSPGVTEAFFGQGTRLTVV.

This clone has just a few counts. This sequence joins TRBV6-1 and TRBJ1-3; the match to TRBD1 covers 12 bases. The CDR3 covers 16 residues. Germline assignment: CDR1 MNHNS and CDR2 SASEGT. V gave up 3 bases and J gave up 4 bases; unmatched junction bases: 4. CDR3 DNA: TGTGCCAGCAGTGACGGGACAGGGGGCGAAGGAAACACCATATATTTT. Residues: CASSDGTGGEGNTIYF.

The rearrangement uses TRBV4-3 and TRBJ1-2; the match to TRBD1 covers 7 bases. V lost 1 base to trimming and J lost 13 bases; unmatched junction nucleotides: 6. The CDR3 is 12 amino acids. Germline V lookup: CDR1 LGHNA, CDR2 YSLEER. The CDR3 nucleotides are TGCGCCAGCAGCCAAGGCCCCGACAGGGTCACCTTC. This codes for CASSQGPDRVTF.

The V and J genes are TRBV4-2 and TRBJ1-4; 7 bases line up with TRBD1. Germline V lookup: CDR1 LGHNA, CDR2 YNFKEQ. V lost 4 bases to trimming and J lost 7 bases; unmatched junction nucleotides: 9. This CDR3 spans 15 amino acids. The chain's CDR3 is CASSLVRGGGEKLFF. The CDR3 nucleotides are TGTGCCAGCAGCCTGGTCCGAGGGGGCGGTGAAAAACTGTTTTTT.

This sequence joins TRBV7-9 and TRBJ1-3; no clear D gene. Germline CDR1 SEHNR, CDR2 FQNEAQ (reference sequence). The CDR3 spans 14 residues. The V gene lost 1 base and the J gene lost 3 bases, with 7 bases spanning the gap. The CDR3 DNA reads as TGTGCCAGCAGCTTAGGTTTAGATGGAAACACCATATATTTT. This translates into CASSLGLDGNTIYF.

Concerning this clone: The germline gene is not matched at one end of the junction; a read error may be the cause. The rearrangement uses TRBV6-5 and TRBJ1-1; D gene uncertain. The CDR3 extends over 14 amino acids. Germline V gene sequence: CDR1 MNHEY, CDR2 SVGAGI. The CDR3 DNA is TGTGCCAGCAACCACCGGGAGCCCAGGACTGGAGCTTTCTTT. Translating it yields CASNHREPRTGAFF.

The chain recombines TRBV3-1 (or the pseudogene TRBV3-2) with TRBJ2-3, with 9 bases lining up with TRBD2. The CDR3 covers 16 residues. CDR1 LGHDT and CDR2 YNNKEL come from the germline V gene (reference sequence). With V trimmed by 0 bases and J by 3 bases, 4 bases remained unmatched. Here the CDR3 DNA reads TGTGCCAGCAGCCAAGAGCGGGGGGGCCGGACAGATACGCAGTATTTT. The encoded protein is CASSQERGGRTDTQYF.

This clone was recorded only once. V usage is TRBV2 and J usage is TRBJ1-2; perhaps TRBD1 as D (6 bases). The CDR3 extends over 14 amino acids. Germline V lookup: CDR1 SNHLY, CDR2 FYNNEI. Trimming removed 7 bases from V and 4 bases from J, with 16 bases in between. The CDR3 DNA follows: TGTGCCAGCACCGGGGGGCCCAGGGGCTATGGCTACACCTTC. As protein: CASTGGPRGYGYTF.

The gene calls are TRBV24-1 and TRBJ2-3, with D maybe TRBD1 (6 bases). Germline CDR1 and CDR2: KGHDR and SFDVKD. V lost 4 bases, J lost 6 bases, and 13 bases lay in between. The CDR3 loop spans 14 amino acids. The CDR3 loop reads CATSDTGQSDTQYF. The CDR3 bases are TGTGCCACCAGTGACACCGGACAGTCCGATACGCAGTATTTT.

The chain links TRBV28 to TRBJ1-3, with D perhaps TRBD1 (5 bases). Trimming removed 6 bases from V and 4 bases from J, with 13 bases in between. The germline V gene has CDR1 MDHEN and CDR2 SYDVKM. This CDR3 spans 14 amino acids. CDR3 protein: CASSPTGTGNTIYF. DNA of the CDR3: TGTGCCAGCAGCCCCACAGGTACAGGAAACACCATATATTTT. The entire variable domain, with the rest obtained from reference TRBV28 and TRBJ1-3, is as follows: DVKVTQSSRYLVKRTGEKVFLECVQDMDHENMFWYRQDPGLGLRLIYFSYDVKMKEKGDIPEGYSVSREKKERFSLILESASTNQTSMYLCASSPTGTGNTIYFGEGSWLTVV.

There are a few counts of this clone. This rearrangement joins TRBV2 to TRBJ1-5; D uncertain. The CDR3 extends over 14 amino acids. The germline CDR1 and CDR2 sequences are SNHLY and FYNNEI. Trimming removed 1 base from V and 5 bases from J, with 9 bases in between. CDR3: CASSEERADQPQHF. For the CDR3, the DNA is TGTGCCAGCAGTGAAGAGAGGGCCGATCAGCCCCAGCATTTT.

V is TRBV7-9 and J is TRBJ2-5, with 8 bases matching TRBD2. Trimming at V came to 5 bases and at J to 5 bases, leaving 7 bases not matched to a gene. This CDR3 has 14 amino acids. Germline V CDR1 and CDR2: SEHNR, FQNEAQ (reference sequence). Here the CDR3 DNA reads TGTGCCAGCAGCCCGGGGGGGCCGGGGGAGACCCAGTACTTC. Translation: CASSPGGPGETQYF.

This CDR3 reads CKGGQNTEAFF. CDR3 DNA sequence: TGCAAGGGGGGGCAGAACACTGAAGCTTTCTTT. The genes are TRBV20-1 and TRBJ1-1; D may be TRBD1 (6 bases). This CDR3 comprises 11 residues. CDR1 and CDR2 (germline): DFQATT, SNEGSKA (reference sequence).

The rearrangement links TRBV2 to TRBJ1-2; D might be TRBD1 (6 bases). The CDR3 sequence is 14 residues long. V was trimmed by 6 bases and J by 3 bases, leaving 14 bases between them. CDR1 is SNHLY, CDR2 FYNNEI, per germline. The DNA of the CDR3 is TGTGCCAGCAGAATACAGGGCTCCTACTATGGCTACACCTTC. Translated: CASRIQGSYYGYTF.

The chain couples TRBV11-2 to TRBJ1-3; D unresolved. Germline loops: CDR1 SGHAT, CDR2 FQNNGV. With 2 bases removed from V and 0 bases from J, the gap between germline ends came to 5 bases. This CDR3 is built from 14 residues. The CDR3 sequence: CASSLLSSGNTIYF. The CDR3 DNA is TGTGCCAGCAGCTTACTGAGCTCTGGAAACACCATATATTTT. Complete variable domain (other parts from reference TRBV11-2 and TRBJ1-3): EAGVAQSPRYKIIEKRQSVAFWCNPISGHATLYWYQQILGQGPKLLIQFQNNGVVDDSQLPKDRFSAERLKGVDSTLKIQPAKLEDSAVYLCASSLLSSGNTIYFGEGSWLTVV.

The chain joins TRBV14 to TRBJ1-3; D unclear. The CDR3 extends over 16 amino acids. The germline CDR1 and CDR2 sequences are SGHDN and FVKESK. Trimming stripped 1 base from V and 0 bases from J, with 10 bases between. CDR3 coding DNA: TGTGCCAGCAGCCAAGCTAGAAGTGACTCTGGAAACACCATATATTTT. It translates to CASSQARSDSGNTIYF.

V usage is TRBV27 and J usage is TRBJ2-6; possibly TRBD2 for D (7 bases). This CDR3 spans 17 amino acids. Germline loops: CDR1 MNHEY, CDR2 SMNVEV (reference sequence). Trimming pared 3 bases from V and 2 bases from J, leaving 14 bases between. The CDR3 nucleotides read TGTGCCAGCAGTTTCTGGGGAGGGGGGACTGGGGCCAACGTCCTGACTTTC. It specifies CASSFWGGGTGANVLTF.

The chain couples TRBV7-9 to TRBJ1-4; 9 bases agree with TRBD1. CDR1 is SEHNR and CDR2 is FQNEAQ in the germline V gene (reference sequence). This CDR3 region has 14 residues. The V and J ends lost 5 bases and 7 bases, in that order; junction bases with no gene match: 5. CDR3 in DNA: TGTGCCAGCAGCCGGGACAGGGCGGGTGAAAAACTGTTTTTT. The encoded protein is CASSRDRAGEKLFF.

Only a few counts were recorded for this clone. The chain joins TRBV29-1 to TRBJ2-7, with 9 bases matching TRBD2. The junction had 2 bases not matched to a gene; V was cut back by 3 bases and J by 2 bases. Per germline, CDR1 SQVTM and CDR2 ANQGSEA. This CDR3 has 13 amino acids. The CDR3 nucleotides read TGCAGCGTTGAGGCGGGGGGGCCCTACGAGCAGTACGTC. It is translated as CSVEAGGPYEQYV.